The TCR beta chain described here comes from a study of tumor-infiltrating lymphocytes in localized non-small cell lung cancer. Background on the study: Each patient gave resected tumor and non-adjacent uninvolved lung tissue.

This clone was seen more than once but under ten times. This table comes from immunoSEQ multiplex PCR, and its TCRdb copy is limited to in-frame clones, with some not included. The profile shows fewer than 12,000 clones, around 63% of them singletons. Germline CDR1 is SEHNR and CDR2 is FQNEAQ (reference sequence). CDR3 length: 19 amino acids. Trimming removed 2 bases at V and 0 bases at J, with 23 bases between. V gene TRBV7-9 combines with J gene TRBJ2-7, with D possibly called TRBD1 or TRBD2 (5 bases each). The receptor was derived from a human donor with non-small cell lung cancer. Sequencing input: lung tumor tissue. The CDR3 reads CASSLRSGPGEGTSYEQYF. In nucleotides, the CDR3 is TGTGCCAGCAGCTTAAGATCAGGGCCGGGTGAGGGGACCTCCTACGAGCAGTACTTC.